These 8 T cell receptor beta chains share one sample of origin, sequenced in a study of immune evolution from preneoplasia to lung adenocarcinoma. Libraries were prepared by immunoSEQ multiplex PCR; TCRdb keeps only in-frame clonotypes and omits some of them. The table has 13,000 to 15,000 clones, about 82% seen once. The material sequenced was FFPE minimally invasive lung adenocarcinoma tissue. The receptors stem from a person aged 70 to 79 with lung adenocarcinoma.

This chain uses TRBV2 with TRBJ2-3; 9 bases line up with TRBD2. CDR1 is SNHLY, CDR2 FYNNEI, per germline. Trimming removed 10 bases from V and 2 bases from J; junction bases left unmatched: 7. The CDR3 has 14 residues. The CDR3 sequence: CATRGRAPTDTQYF. CDR3 sequence (DNA): TGTGCCACACGCGGGAGGGCCCCCACAGATACGCAGTATTTT. The full variable domain, rest sourced from reference TRBV2 and TRBJ2-3, is EPEVTQTPSHQVTQMGQEVILRCVPISNHLYFYWYRQILGQKVEFLVSFYNNEISEKSEIFDDQFSVERPDGSNFTLKIRSTKLEDSAMYFCATRGRAPTDTQYFGPGTRLTVL.

Details on this clone: Other DNA variants within this sample encode the same CDR3. The chain recombines TRBV7-9 with TRBJ2-3; 8 nucleotides match TRBD1. The ends lost 1 base at V and 5 bases at J; junction bases unmatched: 2. Germline CDR1 SEHNR, CDR2 FQNEAQ (reference sequence). The CDR3 runs to 14 residues. CDR3 protein: CASSLGGTGDTQYF. The CDR3 region has the DNA TGTGCCAGCAGCTTAGGGGGGACAGGAGATACGCAGTATTTT.

The V call is TRBV5-6, the J call TRBJ1-2; D uncertain. V was shortened by 0 bases and J by 5 bases, with 14 bases between the two germline ends. Germline values: CDR1 SGHDT, CDR2 YYEEEE. The CDR3 length is 15 residues. The CDR3 protein is CASSLGWVADYGYTF. The DNA for the CDR3 is TGTGCCAGCAGCTTGGGATGGGTCGCAGATTATGGCTACACCTTC.

This chain connects TRBV11-2 to TRBJ2-7; D possibly corresponds to TRBD2 (5 bases). Germline V gene sequence: CDR1 SGHAT, CDR2 FQNNGV. Trimming stripped 5 bases from V and 3 bases from J, with 17 bases between. This CDR3 contains 15 residues. The CDR3 DNA is TGTGCCAGCAGCCCAGGACTGGGCCCTTTCTACGAGCAGTACTTC. This gives the protein CASSPGLGPFYEQYF.

The gene calls are TRBV7-9 and TRBJ1-1; no definite D call. Per germline, CDR1 SEHNR and CDR2 FQNEAQ (reference sequence). The V end lost 5 bases, the J end lost 3 bases, and 13 bases lay between the germline ends. This CDR3 is 14 amino acids long. The CDR3 DNA follows: TGTGCCAGCAGCCCAGAAGGGAGTTACACTGAAGCTTTCTTT. This gives the protein CASSPEGSYTEAFF.

This clone has a handful of counts. The chain is built from TRBV27 and TRBJ1-5; 7 positions agree with TRBD1. Germline CDR1 is MNHEY and CDR2 is SMNVEV (reference sequence). The CDR3 totals 12 residues. V dropped 6 bases and J dropped 14; count of bases not matched to a gene: 10. The CDR3: CASRSTSGQEHF. The CDR3 DNA reads TGTGCCAGCAGATCAACATCCGGACAGGAGCATTTT.

The chain recombines TRBV7-9 with TRBJ2-5; 14 bases are a match to TRBD2. The CDR3 is made up of 15 amino acids. The ends lost 5 bases at V and 8 bases at J; junction bases unmatched: 7. CDR1 and CDR2 from the germline V gene are SEHNR and FQNEAQ (reference sequence). CDR3 residues: CASSHGTSGGLTQYF. The CDR3 DNA reads TGTGCCAGCAGCCACGGGACTAGCGGGGGATTAACCCAGTACTTC.

This chain links TRBV10-1 with TRBJ2-1, with no clear D. Trimming took 4 bases from V and 10 from J, leaving 8 bases between them. This CDR3 has 11 residues. Germline CDR1 is WNHNN and CDR2 is SYGVQD (reference sequence). CDR3 in amino acids: CASSAGREQFF. DNA of the CDR3: TGCGCCAGCAGTGCGGGCAGGGAGCAGTTCTTC.